This TCR beta chain comes out of a study of HIV-infected patients and healthy controls. Study findings and constraints: Only sixteen HIV-infected individuals were processed, a major limit on how widely findings apply.

cDNA was made from about 510 ng RNA using alpha and beta constant primers. Each of the alpha and beta chains got its own library through chain-specific third strand synthesis with indices. TCRdb re-analysed the 5' RACE reads in MiXCR, keeping a single row per CDR3 protein. This sample carries 9,500 to 13,000 distinct CDR3 sequences, 5.2% of them seen once, and the ten largest clones take about 15%. All unsorted peripheral T cells were captured because whole blood was used without fractionation. There are many counts of this clonotype. The antigen is undetermined. The material sequenced was blood, taken before antiretroviral therapy. The source of this sequence is an adult with HIV infection.

CDR3 in amino acids: CASSDSGTSDEQYF. The CDR3 region has the DNA TGTGCCAGCAGTGACTCCGGGACTAGCGACGAGCAGTACTTC. The chain has TRBV25-1 and TRBJ2-7, with TRBD2 matching over 10 bases. Per germline, CDR1 MGHDK and CDR2 SYGVNS. The CDR3 sequence is 14 residues long. Unmatched junction bases numbered 4, after V lost 3 bases and J lost 5 bases.